Listed here are 8 T cell receptor beta chains from one sample, sequenced in a study of blood T cell repertoires in COVID-19. Only in-frame clones appear in the TCRdb table, and some are missing; sequencing was by immunoSEQ multiplex PCR. The sample shows about 80,000 clones, about four fifths of them seen only once. Sequenced material: peripheral blood. The origin of the receptors is a human donor in a cohort sampled during active COVID-19.

This sequence joins TRBV19 and TRBJ1-1; 7 bases map to TRBD1. This CDR3 spans 14 amino acids. Trimming removed 6 bases from V and 4 bases from J; junction bases left unmatched: 8. From germline, CDR1 is LNHDA and CDR2 SQIVND (reference sequence). The CDR3 sequence is CASRGQAESTEAFF. The CDR3 nucleotides read TGTGCCAGTAGAGGACAGGCGGAGAGCACTGAAGCTTTCTTT. Looking up the rest from reference TRBV19 and TRBJ1-1 gives the full variable domain: DGGITQSPKYLFRKEGQNVTLSCEQNLNHDAMYWYRQDPGQGLRLIYYSQIVNDFQKGDIAEGYSVSREKKESFPLTVTSAQKNPTAFYLCASRGQAESTEAFFGQGTRLTVV.

The V gene is TRBV9, the J gene TRBJ2-3; 7 bases fit TRBD2. Germline V gives CDR1 SGDLS, CDR2 YYNGEE. The V gene end was trimmed by 0 bases and the J gene end by 0 bases; junction bases not matched to a gene: 1. This CDR3 spans 15 amino acids. For the CDR3, the DNA is TGTGCCAGCAGCGTAGCTAGCGGAAGCACAGATACGCAGTATTTT. Translating gives CASSVASGSTDTQYF.

The chain recombines TRBV12-3 or TRBV12-4 with TRBJ2-1; TRBD1 is a possible D gene (5 bases). The CDR3 sequence is 12 residues long. The V end lost 4 bases, the J end lost 15 bases, and 16 bases lay between the germline ends. The CDR3 is CASSSDPPRGFF. The DNA for the CDR3 is TGTGCCAGCAGTTCCGACCCTCCTAGGGGGTTCTTC.

This chain uses TRBV5-1 with TRBJ1-1, with D possibly matching TRBD1 (5 bases). With 4 bases removed from V and 5 bases from J, the gap between germline ends came to 15 bases. The CDR3 is made up of 14 amino acids. Germline V CDR1 and CDR2: SGHRS, YFSETQ. CDR3 bases: TGCGCCAGCAGCCCCAGGGAGGGTGGGACTGAAGCTTTCTTT. Translated: CASSPREGGTEAFF.

The V gene is TRBV7-9, the J gene TRBJ2-3, with no clear D. The CDR3 length is 16 residues. Trimming stripped 0 bases from V and 0 bases from J, with 10 bases between. Germline V lookup: CDR1 SEHNR, CDR2 FQNEAQ (reference sequence). The CDR3 reads CASSLAVGASTDTQYF. In nucleotides, the CDR3 is TGTGCCAGCAGCTTAGCCGTTGGAGCTAGCACAGATACGCAGTATTTT.

The chain uses TRBV28 and TRBJ2-4; maybe TRBD1 (5 bases). This CDR3 contains 16 residues. V was shortened by 5 bases and J by 0 bases, with 14 bases between the two germline ends. The V gene's germline CDR1 is MDHEN and CDR2 SYDVKM. The CDR3 DNA sequence: TGTGCCAGCAGTCCCGCCGACAGAAGAGCCAAAAACATTCAGTACTTC. Protein: CASSPADRRAKNIQYF.

The chain joins TRBV18 to TRBJ2-1, with 9 bases matching TRBD2. CDR1 KGHSH and CDR2 LQKENI come from the germline V gene. Unmatched junction bases numbered 19, after V lost 1 base and J lost 9 bases. The CDR3 extends over 19 amino acids. Written as DNA, the CDR3 is TGTGCCAGCTCACCACAGCGGAATAGCGGGAGCTCTGGTCTCGGTGAGCAGTTCTTC. The encoded protein is CASSPQRNSGSSGLGEQFF.

The chain employs TRBV7-9 and TRBJ2-3, with 10 bases matching TRBD1. V shed 4 bases, J shed 1 base, and the junction held 8 bases outside the gene matches. This CDR3 has 17 residues. Germline V gene sequence: CDR1 SEHNR, CDR2 FQNEAQ (reference sequence). CDR3 residues: CASSSDRGPLGTDTQYF. The CDR3 nucleotides are TGTGCCAGCAGCTCTGACAGGGGGCCTTTAGGCACAGATACGCAGTATTTT. The full variable domain, rest sourced from reference TRBV7-9 and TRBJ2-3, is DTGVSQNPRHKITKRGQNVTFRCDPISEHNRLYWYRQTLGQGPEFLTYFQNEAQLEKSRLLSDRFSAERPKGSFSTLEIQRTEQGDSAMYLCASSSDRGPLGTDTQYFGPGTRLTVL.